Each of the 15 T cell receptor beta chains below was sequenced from the same sample in a study of metastatic and nonmetastatic thyroid tumors. Ahead of thyroid surgery, no patient had received treatment of any kind. Using MiXCR, TCRdb re-called clones from the PCR reads. The sample has about 38,000 clones, around 47% seen once; the top ten hold around a quarter. Sequencing was done on a sample of tumor tissue. These receptor sequences come from a male donor with papillary thyroid cancer or a benign thyroid nodule (not recorded which). Some clones in this sample may be carry-over from other donors' samples.

This clone was seen more than once but under ten times. This rearrangement joins TRBV2 to TRBJ1-2; weak D call: TRBD1 (5 bases). Germline loops: CDR1 SNHLY, CDR2 FYNNEI. V lost 4 bases, J lost 8 bases, and 14 bases lay in between. The CDR3 covers 13 residues. CDR3 in amino acids: CASSGAEGHGYTF. The CDR3 DNA sequence: TGTGCCAGCAGTGGGGCTGAGGGGCACGGCTACACCTTC.

CDR3 sequence (DNA): TGTGCCAGTAGTGTAACCGGGACAGGGGACAATCAGCCCCAGCATTTT. Its translation: CASSVTGTGDNQPQHF. The chain uses TRBV19 and TRBJ1-5; TRBD1 matches 10 bases. Trimming at V came to 5 bases and at J to 3 bases, leaving 7 bases not matched to a gene. Per the germline V gene, CDR1 is LNHDA and CDR2 is SQIVND (reference sequence). The CDR3 spans 16 residues.

Only a few counts were recorded for this clone. The genes are TRBV12-3 or TRBV12-4 and TRBJ2-7; D gene ambiguous. The CDR3 has 14 residues. Trimming removed 6 bases at V and 6 bases at J, with 18 bases between. DNA of the CDR3: TGTGCCAGCAGGCGTGGCGGAAGTAGTCTCGAGCAGTACTTC. It is translated as CASRRGGSSLEQYF.

The genes are TRBV20-1 and TRBJ1-1, with D unresolved. The length of the CDR3 is 14 residues. The V end lost 5 bases, the J end lost 0 bases, and 13 bases lay between the germline ends. CDR1 and CDR2 (germline): DFQATT, SNEGSKA (reference sequence). In DNA, the CDR3 is TGCAGTGCTCTCAAGACGCCCTTGAACACTGAAGCTTTCTTT. Translation gives CSALKTPLNTEAFF.

The genes are TRBV2 and TRBJ1-6; 7 bases map to TRBD1. The germline CDR1 and CDR2 sequences are SNHLY and FYNNEI. This CDR3 has 15 residues. J gave up 5 bases and V 8 bases, and 9 bases lay outside the gene matches. CDR3 in amino acids: CASREDRHHNSPLHF. The DNA for the CDR3 is TGTGCCAGCCGGGAGGACAGGCACCATAATTCACCCCTCCACTTT.

This clone was found once. The genes are TRBV11-1 and TRBJ2-1; 10 bases align to TRBD1. The CDR3 extends over 15 amino acids. Germline V CDR1 and CDR2: SGHAT, FQDESV (reference sequence). The V gene end was trimmed by 4 bases and the J gene end by 5 bases; junction bases not matched to a gene: 5. The CDR3 region is CASSSRTGGHNEQFF. The DNA for the CDR3 is TGTGCCAGCAGCTCGAGGACAGGGGGACACAATGAGCAGTTCTTC. Full variable domain (rest looked up from reference TRBV11-1 and TRBJ2-1): EAEVAQSPRYKITEKSQAVAFWCDPISGHATLYWYRQILGQGPELLVQFQDESVVDDSQLPKDRFSAERLKGVDSTLKIQPAELGDSAMYLCASSSRTGGHNEQFFGPGTRLTVL.

The rearrangement joins TRBV7-2 to TRBJ1-6; D possibly corresponds to TRBD1 (5 bases). This CDR3 has 15 amino acids. Germline V CDR1 and CDR2: SGHTA, FQGNSA. Trimming removed 0 bases from V and 10 bases from J, with 13 bases in between. CDR3 in DNA: TGTGCCAGCAGCTTAGCGCCAGGGAACAGCTCACCCCTCCACTTT. This encodes CASSLAPGNSSPLHF.

This clone was seen only a few times. This chain links TRBV28 with TRBJ2-7; 10 bases match TRBD2. Germline values: CDR1 MDHEN, CDR2 SYDVKM. The CDR3 consists of 14 residues. V was pared by 5 bases and J by 3 bases, with 4 bases of the junction left unmatched. CDR3 sequence: CASSPSGSFYEQYF. The CDR3 DNA sequence: TGTGCCAGCAGTCCTAGCGGGAGTTTCTACGAGCAGTACTTC.

This clone was seen only a few times. V and J are TRBV6-5 and TRBJ2-7, with TRBD1 matching over 9 bases. The CDR3 covers 15 residues. Germline lookup yields CDR1 MNHEY and CDR2 SVGAGI. With V trimmed by 4 bases and J by 6 bases, 10 bases remained unmatched. The CDR3 nucleotides read TGTGCCAGCAGTTCATCCGGGACAGGGATACTCGAGCAGTACTTC. Its translation is CASSSSGTGILEQYF.

This clone was picked up a small number of times. The rearrangement joins TRBV6-1 to TRBJ2-2, with D uncertain. The V gene lost 6 bases and the J gene lost 3 bases, with 11 bases spanning the gap. The V gene's germline CDR1 is MNHNS and CDR2 SASEGT. The CDR3 spans 14 residues. CDR3 in amino acids: CASSPTEDTGELFF. CDR3 bases: TGTGCCAGCAGCCCGACTGAGGACACCGGGGAGCTGTTTTTT.

A word on this clone: The junction does not match germline at one end; this may be a read error. The rearrangement links TRBV3-1 to TRBJ1-1; D unclear. Per germline, CDR1 LGHDT and CDR2 YNNKEL (reference sequence). CDR3 size: 11 residues. The CDR3 nucleotides are TGTGCCAGCAGCCATGAGGGTGAAACTTTCTTT. Protein product: CASSHEGETFF.

Only a few counts were recorded for this clone. The chain joins TRBV6-5 to TRBJ1-4; 9 positions agree with TRBD1. The CDR3 sequence is 15 residues long. After removal of 4 bases from V and 8 bases from J, the junction contained 8 bases not matched to a gene. Germline CDR1 is MNHEY and CDR2 is SVGAGI. CDR3 DNA: TGTGCCAGCAGTTTGACGGACAGGGGATTCGAAAAACTGTTTTTT. It translates to CASSLTDRGFEKLFF.

The chain uses TRBV18 and TRBJ2-7, with D maybe TRBD2 (6 bases). The CDR3 spans 15 residues. Deletions cut 3 bases from V and 0 bases from J, with 12 bases between. From germline, CDR1 is KGHSH and CDR2 LQKENI. The CDR3 nucleotides are TGTGCCAGCTCACCCGGGGGTGGACCCTCCTACGAGCAGTACTTC. Its translation is CASSPGGGPSYEQYF. Supplemented by reference TRBV18 and TRBJ2-7, the full variable domain reads NAGVMQNPRHLVRRRGQEARLRCSPMKGHSHVYWYRQLPEEGLKFMVYLQKENIIDESGMPKERFSAEFPKEGPSILRIQQVVRGDSAAYFCASSPGGGPSYEQYFGPGTRLTVT.

The gene calls are TRBV10-3 and TRBJ2-3, with D perhaps matching TRBD1 (6 bases). Germline assignment: CDR1 ENHRY and CDR2 SYGVKD. The germline V and J ends were trimmed by 10 bases and 2 bases, with 19 bases remaining between them. This CDR3 region has 15 residues. The CDR3 loop reads CANSRDRPATDTQYF. For the CDR3, the DNA is TGTGCCAATTCCCGTGACAGGCCGGCCACAGATACGCAGTATTTT.

The J gene is TRBJ2-3, the V gene TRBV11-2; D is possibly TRBD2 (6 bases). This CDR3 is built from 14 residues. Germline values: CDR1 SGHAT, CDR2 FQNNGV. Trimming removed 9 bases from V and 5 bases from J, with 18 bases in between. In DNA, the CDR3 is TGTGCCAGTAGAGGAGGGGTCGATGGAGATACGCAGTATTTT. Amino acids: CASRGGVDGDTQYF.